The 5 T cell receptor beta chains reported below all come from one sample, sequenced in a study of beta chain features in type 1 diabetes. Notes on the study in general: Moderate but significant shortening of TCRB CDR3s was recorded in all four CD4+ subsets from Type 1 diabetes patients.

These TCRs' antigens remain unknown. The sequenced template was cDNA made from the entire isolated RNA. Sequenced by immunoSEQ multiplex PCR; TCRdb stores in-frame clones only, minus some. This sample has about 160,000 clones, with roughly 8% found just once. The sequenced sample consisted of central memory CD4+ T cells from blood. The receptors shown here come from a woman between 18 and 29 years old with type 1 diabetes.

This clone has more than one count but fewer than ten. As DNA, the CDR3 is TGCGCCAGCAGCCAAGGGCCCAGTACTAACGAGCAGTACTTC. Encoded protein: CASSQGPSTNEQYF. The chain joins TRBV4-3 to TRBJ2-7; D remains unclear. The CDR3 runs to 14 residues. V was clipped by 1 base and J by 5 bases, with 12 bases between them. Germline-derived CDR1 and CDR2 are LGHNA and YSLEER.

This chain links TRBV19 with TRBJ2-5; 14 bases are shared with TRBD2. V was pared by 3 bases and J by 4 bases, with 1 base of the junction left unmatched. CDR1 LNHDA and CDR2 SQIVND come from the germline V gene (reference sequence). This CDR3 is built from 15 residues. The CDR3 DNA is TGTGCCAGTAGTATCGGACTAGCGGGGGGAGAGACCCAGTACTTC. This encodes CASSIGLAGGETQYF.

A few counts support this clone. This chain links TRBV25-1 with TRBJ2-7, with 10 bases aligning to TRBD1. The CDR3 is 13 residues long. The germline CDR1 and CDR2 sequences are MGHDK and SYGVNS. V lost 8 bases, J lost 2 bases, and 3 bases stayed unmatched. CDR3 amino acids: CASEGQGAYEQYF. DNA of the CDR3: TGTGCCAGCGAAGGACAGGGGGCCTACGAGCAGTACTTC.

This clone was observed at least ten times. J is TRBJ2-6 and V is TRBV7-2; no firm D call. Germline V lookup: CDR1 SGHTA, CDR2 FQGNSA. The CDR3 covers 13 residues. V was pared by 3 bases and J by 3 bases, with 3 bases between. CDR3 residues: CASSFFGANVLTF. In DNA, the CDR3 is TGTGCCAGCAGCTTCTTTGGGGCCAACGTCCTGACTTTC. The full variable domain, its missing parts supplied by reference TRBV7-2 and TRBJ2-6, is GAGVSQSPSNKVTEKGKDVELRCDPISGHTALYWYRQSLGQGLEFLIYFQGNSAPDKSGLPSDRFSAERTGGSVSTLTIQRTQQEDSAVYLCASSFFGANVLTFGAGSRLTVL.

The chain employs TRBV19 and TRBJ2-3, with 13 bases matching TRBD2. Trimming removed 8 bases from V and 2 bases from J; junction bases left unmatched: 16. Looked up from germline, CDR1 is LNHDA and CDR2 is SQIVND (reference sequence). This CDR3 is built from 19 residues. CDR3 sequence (DNA): TGTGCCAGTTCCTGGCGTCTCCCCGGGACTAGCGGGACCACAGATACGCAGTATTTT. As protein: CASSWRLPGTSGTTDTQYF. Filled out from reference TRBV19 and TRBJ2-3, the complete variable domain reads DGGITQSPKYLFRKEGQNVTLSCEQNLNHDAMYWYRQDPGQGLRLIYYSQIVNDFQKGDIAEGYSVSREKKESFPLTVTSAQKNPTAFYLCASSWRLPGTSGTTDTQYFGPGTRLTVL.